Listed here are 6 T cell receptor beta chains from one sample, sequenced in a study of regulatory T cells in long-lasting Graves disease. To make TCR beta libraries, researchers used iRepertoire HTBI primers and Arm-PCR of CDR3 regions. Via MiXCR, TCRdb re-called the multiplex PCR reads, giving one row per CDR3 protein. The sample shows 350,000 to 450,000 distinct CDR3 sequences, approximately 12% of them seen only once. The time point: newly diagnosed GD, antithyroid drugs for less than 3 months. With RNA extracted from PBMCs as input, the TCR library was made. This sample also belongs to another study, concerning T cells in Graves' hyperthyroidism and ophthalmopathy.

The sample was peripheral blood mononuclear cells (PBMCs), taken at new diagnosis, from a patient treated with antithyroid drugs. Receptor source: a woman aged 18-29 years with Graves disease.

DNA of the CDR3: TGTGCCAGCAGTTCCGAAGAGAGGTGGTCTGAAGCTTTCTTT. Its translation is CASSSEERWSEAFF. The chain carries TRBV6-2 or TRBV6-3 and TRBJ1-1; unclear D gene. Germline V CDR1 and CDR2: MNHEY, SVGEGT. Trimming pared 4 bases from V and 6 bases from J, leaving 15 bases between. The CDR3 totals 14 residues.

This clonotype has at least ten counts. V usage is TRBV28 and J usage is TRBJ1-5; D is ambiguous. Between the trimmed V and J ends, which lost 6 bases and 7 bases, there was a span of 13 bases. CDR3 length: 13 residues. Germline assignment: CDR1 MDHEN and CDR2 SYDVKM. The CDR3, as DNA: TGTGCCAGCAGCCAGACGATCAGGCAGCCCCAGCATTTT. Amino acids: CASSQTIRQPQHF.

V and J are TRBV14 and TRBJ2-1, with 8 bases that match TRBD1. In germline, CDR1 is SGHDN, CDR2 FVKESK. J was trimmed by 8 bases and V by 0 bases; bases with no gene match: 12. This CDR3 is built from 17 residues. CDR3 DNA sequence: TGTGCCAGCAGCCAAGAGTACGGCACAGGGGGAAGTGATGAGCAGTTCTTC. Translated, it gives CASSQEYGTGGSDEQFF.

CDR3 coding DNA: TGTGCCAGCAGCTCACGGGGACAGGGATGGTCCCCTGAAGCTTTCTTT. Its protein product is CASSSRGQGWSPEAFF. The chain joins TRBV5-5 to TRBJ1-1; 9 bases line up with TRBD1. Trimming cost V 3 bases and J 6 bases; bases outside gene matches: 12. The germline V gene has CDR1 SGHKS and CDR2 YYEKEE (reference sequence). This CDR3 contains 16 residues.

This clonotype was seen ten or more times. The J gene is TRBJ1-2, the V gene TRBV28, with a weak D call TRBD1 (6 bases). Trimming stripped 3 bases from V and 2 bases from J, with 13 bases between. The CDR3 has 15 amino acids. CDR1 and CDR2 from the germline V gene are MDHEN and SYDVKM. CDR3 sequence reads: CASSLWGAGNYGYTF. The CDR3 DNA follows: TGTGCCAGCAGTTTGTGGGGGGCAGGGAACTATGGCTACACCTTC.

This clonotype was seen many times. V and J are TRBV5-1 and TRBJ2-3, with 12 positions matching TRBD2. Trimming at V came to 3 bases and at J to 5 bases, leaving 4 bases not matched to a gene. The CDR3 covers 15 residues. Germline-derived CDR1 and CDR2 are SGHRS and YFSETQ. The CDR3 region has the DNA TGCGCCAGCAGCTGGGGACTAGCGGGTAAAGATACGCAGTATTTT. Translation gives CASSWGLAGKDTQYF.